The present T cell receptor beta chain was sequenced within a study of beta chain features in type 1 diabetes (dated 2018 in TCRdb). Regarding the study in general: Mean age, gender distribution, total cell number and subset yield were not different between patients and healthy donors. The study compared TCRB repertoires of sorted circulating CD4+ T cell subsets between recently diagnosed type 1 diabetes patients and matched healthy donors. Regulatory and stem cell-like memory subsets were isolated from only 8 patients and roughly eight healthy donors, whereas naive and central memory subsets came from all 30 or so donors. A total of 85 million to 140 million sorted cells were examined across all samples, and a strong correlation was observed between cell number per subset and RNA yield. Study-level results and caveats: Because the HLA sub-analyses included only small numbers of individuals, any influence of HLA type on TCRB rearrangement was left unresolved. Fewer insertions and more nucleotide deletions at VDJ recombination sites were observed in patients with type 1 diabetes, implying thymic rearrangement abnormalities. PCR might favor shorter templates, but patient and control samples were amplified and corrected together, so any skew would affect both groups equally. A moderate but significant shortening of TCRB CDR3 length was observed in type 1 diabetes patients in all four CD4+ subsets. Because cDNA was sequenced instead of genomic DNA, activated cells with high expression could be over-represented, although the groups did not differ in activation or CD3 levels. Naive, central memory and regulatory TCRB repertoires appeared to be more similar among patients than among healthy donors.

The cysteine opens and the phenylalanine closes a CDR3 of 15 amino acids. The CDR3 DNA has 45 bases and is translated from base 1. CDR1 SGHNT and CDR2 YYREEE were looked up in the germline V gene (reference sequence). V is pruned by 3 bases and J by 4 bases, leaving 8 bases of the junction without a gene match. This clone was found a few times. Its antigen has not been determined. No base-level quality is on record; no much larger clone is a single base apart. The High Capacity cDNA Reverse Transcription Kit was used to reverse transcribe all of the isolated RNA, meaning that expressed TCRB transcripts were what got sequenced. Naive, central memory and regulatory T cell samples underwent deep immunoSEQ sequencing, averaging around 4 million total reads per sample. Sorted cells were lysed in RLT buffer and RNA was extracted with DNase-treated RNeasy Micro or Mini kits, depending on cell number. To prevent cross-contamination, every cell subset was processed on its own, while patient and healthy donor samples were processed together. The immunoSEQ multiplex PCR was used to amplify TCRB sequences from cDNA, yielding 87-bp fragments that span the CDR3 region. Amplicons were sequenced on the Illumina HiSeq platform. Turning to the authors' computational methods: PCR bias was computationally corrected using synthetic template baselines, reads within Hamming distance 2 were collapsed, and singletons that could not be merged were discarded. By aligning reads against IMGT, V, D and J genes, CDR3 length, and insertions or deletions at six rearrangement sites were assigned. Within each subset, clonotype counts were normalized to sorted cell number, and only after that were true diversity and Gini coefficients computed with the tcR R package. The overlap coefficient, calculated on TCRB nucleotide sequences, was used to measure repertoire sharing. Out-of-frame TCRB sequences from naive cells were analyzed to stand in for the pre-selection repertoire. In TCRdb, the immuneACCESS table is reduced to in-frame sequences with V and J assigned. These tables do not hold every clone; where another copy was compared, an unresolved V gene accounts for under half, and the others remain unexplained. V and J calls and clone size come straight from that table; D and trimming were deduced from the DNA. The sample yields about 360,000 clones; roughly 12% were counted once. In total, the top ten clones hold 0.0095% to 0.013% of the sample.

From each donor, a single peripheral blood sample of approximately 110 mL on average was drawn into heparinised tubes. Naive, central memory, regulatory and stem cell-like memory CD4+ T cells were sorted on a BD FACSAria II using a panel including CD45RO, CCR7, CD25, CD127, CD95 and CD27. All sorted populations exceeded 95% purity. PBMCs were isolated immediately by Lymphoprep density gradient centrifugation and stained directly without culture. Samples were stained and sorted in pairs, with one healthy donor and one patient per experiment, so that batch effects were minimized. This receptor was taken from a woman between 18 and 29 years old with type 1 diabetes. Material for sequencing was naive CD4+ T cells from blood. The cell subset or site label of this sample denotes: true naive CD4+ T cells. Rearrangement joined TRBV5-4 to TRBJ2-3; a stretch of 7 junction bases matches TRBD1. In nucleotide form, the sequence is TGTGCCAGCAGCTCGGCCGACAGGGCCCCAGATACGCAGTATTTT. This is translated as CASSSADRAPDTQYF.